One and the same sample provided the 15 T cell receptor beta chains below, sequenced in a study of vaccination and CD4 T cells after COVID-19. Treatment here: approximately 9-day PBMC culture with coronavirus spike peptide pools or control peptides (ViraFEST assay). The antigens of these receptors remain unknown. At the Johns Hopkins FTIC core, DNA taken from cultured CD4+ T cells was sequenced by way of the Oncomine TCR Beta short-read assay. TCRdb processed the PCR reads anew with MiXCR; each CDR3 protein has one entry. The sample comprises about 19,000 distinct CDR3 sequences, approximately 37% of which are singletons, and roughly 13% rests with the top ten. Input material: cultured CD4+ T cells from blood. The receptors here all came from a human donor with COVID-19.

This sequence joins TRBV20-1 and TRBJ1-5, with TRBD1 matching 7 bases. The V segment lost 4 bases and the J segment 2 bases; nucleotides outside the gene matches: 8. The CDR3 contains 15 residues. Germline V gives CDR1 DFQATT, CDR2 SNEGSKA (reference sequence). CDR3 bases: TGCAGTGCTATCCGGGACAGATCTCGCAATCAGCCCCAGCATTTT. It translates to CSAIRDRSRNQPQHF.

This clonotype is labeled as medium-sized. The rearrangement links TRBV24-1 to TRBJ2-3; a possible D gene is TRBD1 (6 bases). Per germline, CDR1 KGHDR and CDR2 SFDVKD. The germline V and J ends were trimmed by 3 bases and 5 bases, with 11 bases remaining between them. This CDR3 comprises 14 residues. The CDR3 region is CATSDSRDIDTQYF. CDR3 coding DNA: TGTGCCACCAGTGATAGTAGGGACATAGATACGCAGTATTTT.

This clonotype appeared a few times. This sequence joins TRBV6-1 and TRBJ1-2; maybe TRBD1 (5 bases). The CDR3 has 13 residues. The germline V gene encodes CDR1 MNHNS and CDR2 SASEGT. The V end lost 4 bases, the J end lost 8 bases, and 14 bases lay between the germline ends. The DNA for the CDR3 is TGTGCCAGCAGTGTCAAACAGGCTACCGGCTACACCTTC. This codes for CASSVKQATGYTF.

This clonotype was observed a handful of times. This chain links TRBV6-1 with TRBJ2-2; D is unresolved. V shed 2 bases and J shed 1 base, with 5 bases lying between them. CDR3 size: 14 residues. Germline loops: CDR1 MNHNS, CDR2 SASEGT. The CDR3 spells CASSEMWNTGELFF. CDR3 DNA: TGTGCCAGCAGTGAAATGTGGAACACCGGGGAGCTGTTTTTT.

CDR3 protein: CSVEDRGGHEQYF. The CDR3 DNA reads as TGCAGCGTTGAAGACAGGGGAGGCCACGAGCAGTACTTC. The V call is TRBV29-1, the J call TRBJ2-7; possibly TRBD1 or TRBD2 for D (6 bases each). This CDR3 is 13 amino acids long. Trimming pared 0 bases from V and 5 bases from J, leaving 11 bases between. The V gene's germline CDR1 is SQVTM and CDR2 ANQGSEA.

The chain links TRBV6-5 to TRBJ1-5; D ambiguous. The V end was cut by 3 bases, the J end by 3 bases, with 9 bases between. Germline values: CDR1 MNHEY, CDR2 SVGAGI. The CDR3 is made up of 14 amino acids. CDR3 in amino acids: CASSYQGPNQPQHF. The CDR3 DNA sequence: TGTGCCAGCAGTTATCAAGGACCCAATCAGCCCCAGCATTTT.

In this sample, this clonotype turned up a few times. This chain links TRBV20-1 with TRBJ1-5; D is unresolved. Trimming left V 2 bases short and J 0 bases short, with 5 bases between. CDR1 DFQATT and CDR2 SNEGSKA come from the germline V gene (reference sequence). The CDR3 length is 13 residues. CDR3 region: CSARQYSNQPQHF. CDR3 DNA sequence: TGCAGTGCTAGACAATATAGCAATCAGCCCCAGCATTTT.

The CDR3 spells CSARDFRVSSYNEQFF. CDR3 coding DNA: TGCAGTGCTAGAGATTTTCGGGTTAGCTCCTACAATGAGCAGTTCTTC. This chain connects TRBV20-1 to TRBJ2-1, with D unclear. Trimming shortened V by 0 bases and J by 0 bases, and 12 bases separated the two germline ends. In germline, CDR1 is DFQATT, CDR2 SNEGSKA (reference sequence). CDR3 length: 16 amino acids.

The V and J genes are TRBV12-3 or TRBV12-4 and TRBJ1-5, with D hard to call. V gave up 3 bases and J gave up 9 bases, with 18 bases separating them. The CDR3 length is 15 residues. CDR3 DNA: TGTGCCAGCAGTTTTAAGTCCGCGGATTCGGGGCCCCAGCATTTT. It encodes CASSFKSADSGPQHF.

The V call is TRBV6-2 or TRBV6-3, the J call TRBJ2-1, with D unclear. Trimming left V 5 bases short and J 6 bases short, with 11 bases between. CDR1 is MNHEY, CDR2 SVGEGT, per germline. The CDR3 is made up of 13 amino acids. CDR3 sequence reads: CASSDNFFNEQFF. The CDR3 DNA reads TGTGCCAGCAGTGACAACTTTTTCAATGAGCAGTTCTTC.

CDR3: CASSLDGGLRAEAFF. As DNA, the CDR3 is TGTGCCAGCAGCCTAGACGGGGGCCTTAGAGCTGAAGCTTTCTTT. The chain uses TRBV7-8 and TRBJ1-1, with D possibly TRBD1 on 6 matching bases. The CDR3 is 15 residues long. V lost 5 bases, J lost 6 bases, and 19 bases lay in between. Germline V gene data show CDR1 as SGHVS and CDR2 as FQNEAQ. Full variable domain (remainder filled in from reference TRBV7-8 and TRBJ1-1): GAGVSQSPRYKVAKRGQDVALRCDPISGHVSLFWYQQALGQGPEFLTYFQNEAQLDKSGLPSDRFFAERPEGSVSTLKIQRTQQEDSAVYLCASSLDGGLRAEAFFGQGTRLTVV.

The rearrangement links TRBV5-5 to TRBJ2-5; no clear D. The CDR3 is 11 residues long. In germline, CDR1 is SGHKS, CDR2 YYEKEE (reference sequence). V was cut by 1 base and J by 4 bases, with 2 bases left in between. The CDR3 nucleotides are TGTGCCAGCAGCTTGTTAGAGACCCAGTACTTC. Protein: CASSLLETQYF.

The rearrangement links TRBV11-2 to TRBJ2-5; the D gene is possibly TRBD1 (5 bases). CDR1 and CDR2 from the germline V gene are SGHAT and FQNNGV. Between the trimmed V and J ends, which lost 2 bases and 7 bases, there was a span of 5 bases. The length of the CDR3 is 11 residues. CDR3 DNA sequence: TGTGCCAGCAGCTTACAGGGGACCCAGTACTTC. This codes for CASSLQGTQYF.

The table lists this clonotype with a few counts. J is TRBJ1-3 and V is TRBV11-2; D remains unclear. V was trimmed by 3 bases and J by 4 bases, leaving 13 bases between them. The CDR3 contains 15 residues. Germline CDR1 reads SGHAT; CDR2 reads FQNNGV. The chain's CDR3 is CASSFGQITGNTIYF. CDR3 sequence (DNA): TGTGCCAGCAGCTTCGGTCAGATCACCGGAAACACCATATATTTT. The whole variable domain, remainder taken from reference TRBV11-2 and TRBJ1-3, is EAGVAQSPRYKIIEKRQSVAFWCNPISGHATLYWYQQILGQGPKLLIQFQNNGVVDDSQLPKDRFSAERLKGVDSTLKIQPAKLEDSAVYLCASSFGQITGNTIYFGEGSWLTVV.

This chain links TRBV2 with TRBJ2-7; 8 nucleotides line up with TRBD2. This CDR3 has 15 amino acids. CDR1 is SNHLY, CDR2 FYNNEI, per germline. Trimming at V came to 3 bases and at J to 6 bases, leaving 10 bases not matched to a gene. CDR3 sequence: CASSDRGGLSGEQYF. In DNA, the CDR3 is TGTGCCAGCAGTGACCGGGGGGGTCTGAGTGGCGAGCAGTACTTC. The full variable domain, in which reference TRBV2 and TRBJ2-7 provide the parts outside the CDR3, is EPEVTQTPSHQVTQMGQEVILRCVPISNHLYFYWYRQILGQKVEFLVSFYNNEISEKSEIFDDQFSVERPDGSNFTLKIRSTKLEDSAMYFCASSDRGGLSGEQYFGPGTRLTVT.